Following are 4 T cell receptor beta chains from one sample sequenced in a study of blood T cell repertoires in COVID-19. Clones were sequenced by immunoSEQ multiplex PCR, and TCRdb holds only the in-frame ones, with some missing. The table includes approximately 190,000 clones, around nine tenths detected once. Sequences were obtained from peripheral blood. The receptors were sampled from a man aged 35-49 years with active or convalescent COVID-19.

V and J are TRBV7-2 and TRBJ1-2; D gene ambiguous. V was trimmed by 2 bases and J by 3 bases, leaving 7 bases between them. The CDR3 has 13 amino acids. Germline V CDR1 and CDR2: SGHTA, FQGNSA. The CDR3 sequence: CASSLHGDYGYTF. In nucleotides, the CDR3 is TGTGCCAGCAGCTTACACGGAGACTATGGCTACACCTTC.

The V gene is TRBV3-1 (or the pseudogene TRBV3-2), the J gene TRBJ2-1; 9 positions match TRBD1. This CDR3 contains 16 residues. V lost 5 bases to trimming and J lost 0 bases; unmatched junction nucleotides: 5. Germline V CDR1 and CDR2: LGHDT, YNNKEL (reference sequence). CDR3 coding DNA: TGTGCCAGCAGCTTTGACAGGGGGTTCTCCTACAATGAGCAGTTCTTC. It translates to CASSFDRGFSYNEQFF.

V usage is TRBV18 and J usage is TRBJ1-2; maybe TRBD1 (5 bases). This CDR3 contains 14 residues. CDR1 KGHSH and CDR2 LQKENI come from the germline V gene. Trimming left V 4 bases short and J 8 bases short, with 17 bases between. CDR3 DNA: TGTGCCAGCTCACGACGGGACTCGGGATTAGGCTACACCTTC. Residues: CASSRRDSGLGYTF. The full variable domain, with the rest looked up from reference TRBV18 and TRBJ1-2, is NAGVMQNPRHLVRRRGQEARLRCSPMKGHSHVYWYRQLPEEGLKFMVYLQKENIIDESGMPKERFSAEFPKEGPSILRIQQVVRGDSAAYFCASSRRDSGLGYTFGSGTRLTVV.

V usage is TRBV28 and J usage is TRBJ2-3; D perhaps matches TRBD2 (7 bases). In germline, CDR1 is MDHEN, CDR2 SYDVKM. The CDR3 is 17 amino acids. With 3 bases removed from V and 2 bases from J, the gap between germline ends came to 18 bases. CDR3 coding DNA: TGTGCCAGCAGTTTTCGCCGTCTTCGGGGGGCCACAGATACGCAGTATTTT. Its translation is CASSFRRLRGATDTQYF.